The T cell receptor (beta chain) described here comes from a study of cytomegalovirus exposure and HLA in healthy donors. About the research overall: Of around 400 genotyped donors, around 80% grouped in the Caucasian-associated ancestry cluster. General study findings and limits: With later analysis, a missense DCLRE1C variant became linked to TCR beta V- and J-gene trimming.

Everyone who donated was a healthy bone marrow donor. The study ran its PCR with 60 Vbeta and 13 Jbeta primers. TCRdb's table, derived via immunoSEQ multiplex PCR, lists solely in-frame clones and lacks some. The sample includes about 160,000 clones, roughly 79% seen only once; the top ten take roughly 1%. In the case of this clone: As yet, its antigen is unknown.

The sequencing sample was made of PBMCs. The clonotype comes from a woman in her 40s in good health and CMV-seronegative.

The CDR3 spells CASRGDHTGELFF. The CDR3 nucleotides read TGTGCCTCCAGGGGGGACCATACCGGGGAGCTGTTTTTT. The V call is TRBV30, the J call TRBJ2-2; weak D call: TRBD1 (7 bases). Between the trimmed V and J ends, which lost 7 bases and 5 bases, there was a span of 14 bases. The CDR3 has 13 residues. In germline, CDR1 is GTSNPN, CDR2 SVGIG (reference sequence).